This TCR beta chain emerged from a study of cytomegalovirus exposure and HLA in healthy donors. The study, taken as a whole, reports: The study flagged about 150 TCR beta chains as cytomegalovirus-associated. More clonal expansion characterized HLA-associated TCR beta chains than equally common others in a later analysis. The study reported that TCR beta sequences accurately predicted HLA-A and HLA-B alleles in most subjects. There were three CMV-associated chains whose specificity for CMV antigens was confirmed in vitro.

Comment on this clone: Antigen: not known.

PCR used 60 Vbeta primers and 13 Jbeta primers. Only in-frame clones appear in the TCRdb table, and some are missing; sequencing was by immunoSEQ multiplex PCR. The sample has about 97,000 clones; 81% are singletons. V lost 4 bases to trimming and J lost 7 bases, with 15 bases between them. Germline CDR1 reads SGHRS; CDR2 reads YFSETQ. CDR3 length equals 15 residues. This rearrangement joins TRBV5-1 to TRBJ1-6; no firm D call. The receptor comes from a man aged 35 to 55 in good health and CMV-seropositive. Input material: PBMCs. CDR3 nucleotides: TGCGCCAGCAGCCCCACGTCGGGAAGGAATTCACCCCTCCACTTT. Translation: CASSPTSGRNSPLHF.